This record covers a single TCR beta chain. The antigen remains undetermined. This sample was taken from a study of cytomegalovirus exposure and HLA in healthy donors. Study-level points and caveats: A later analysis showed TCR association rates differing by HLA locus, peaking at DRB1 and lowest at HLA-C.

The PCR had 60 Vbeta and 13 Jbeta primers. Using immunoSEQ multiplex PCR, the repertoire was profiled, and TCRdb retains in-frame clones only, with some absent. Here the sample spans around 70,000 clones, about 81% being singletons. This CDR3 has 17 residues. V gave up 5 bases and J gave up 0 bases, with 22 bases separating them. CDR1 is SQVTM and CDR2 is ANQGSEA in the germline V gene. The material sequenced was PBMCs. This sequence joins TRBV29-1 and TRBJ2-5, with D possibly matching TRBD2 (6 bases). This clonotype was obtained from a man between 65 and 85 years old in good health and CMV-seronegative. CDR3 coding DNA: TGCAGCGTTTACCCCCACATTAGCGGAGGCTACCAAGAGACCCAGTACTTC. It specifies CSVYPHISGGYQETQYF.